This T cell receptor (beta chain) stems from a study of OX40 agonist ivuxolimab in advanced cancers. Study context: All patients had ivuxolimab intravenously every 2 weeks at 0.01 to 10 mg/kg. Males comprised about 78% of the group, whose mean age was around 62 years (range 23 to 79). Three patients, one with hepatocellular carcinoma and two with cutaneous melanoma, responded partially. Study outcomes and limitations: At 0.1 to 3.0 mg/kg, clonal expansion of CD4+ and CD8+ blood T cells had occurred by week 6.

Method: immunoSEQ multiplex PCR; TCRdb's copy keeps in-frame clones and lacks some. This table has about 69,000 clones, roughly nine tenths appearing once. CDR1 and CDR2 from the germline V gene are SGHRS and YFSETQ. This CDR3 contains 14 residues. Trimming took off 4 bases at V and 1 base at J, with 12 bases between the two ends. Turning to this clone: What it recognizes is unknown.

V and J are TRBV5-1 and TRBJ2-7; D may be TRBD2 (6 bases). The clonotype was recovered from an adult with an advanced solid tumor such as melanoma, head and neck, liver or kidney cancer. This specimen was CD4+ or CD8+ T cells sorted from blood, taken in a trial of the OX40 agonist ivuxolimab. CDR3 DNA: TGCGCCAGCAGCACTGGGACTGATTCCTACGAGCAGTACTTC. Its translation is CASSTGTDSYEQYF.